The clone carrying this TCR beta chain was counted at least ten times. Its antigen is unknown. One entry per CDR3 protein, called by TCRdb with MiXCR from the 5' RACE reads. The table lists approximately 390,000 distinct CDR3 sequences, approximately 15% of them singletons, with 20% to 25% in the top ten. CDR1 is SGHTA and CDR2 is FQGNSA in the germline V gene. V was clipped by 7 bases and J by 6 bases, with 13 bases between them. This CDR3 spans 13 amino acids. The data were obtained in a study of T-cell memory formation after mild COVID-19. Study-level points and caveats: Proof of SARS-CoV-2 specificity was absent for the second-wave clones that crested on day 37. Clones contracting day 15 to 85 were balanced CD4/CD8; later expanders leaned CD4+.

This chain joins TRBV7-2 and TRBJ1-5; D unclear. The sequence derives from a man aged 18 to 29 who had mild COVID-19 (a few samples of this study predate the infection). Cell type and time point are not known. Sequencing was performed on PBMCs or a T cell subset sorted from them (not recorded which). CDR3 sequence (DNA): TGTGCCAGCAAGGATGGGCCTGGTCAGCCCCAGCATTTT. Amino acids: CASKDGPGQPQHF.